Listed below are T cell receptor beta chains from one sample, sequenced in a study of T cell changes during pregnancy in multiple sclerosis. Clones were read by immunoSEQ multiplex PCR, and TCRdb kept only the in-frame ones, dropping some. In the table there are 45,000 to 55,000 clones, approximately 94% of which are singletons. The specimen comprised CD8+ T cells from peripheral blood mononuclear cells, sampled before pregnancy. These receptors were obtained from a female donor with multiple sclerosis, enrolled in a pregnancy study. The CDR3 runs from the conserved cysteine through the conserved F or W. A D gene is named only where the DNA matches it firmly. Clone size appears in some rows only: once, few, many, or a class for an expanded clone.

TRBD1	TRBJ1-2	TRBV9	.	CASSVASDRGGSYGYTF	TGTGCCAGCAGCGTAGCCTCGGACAGGGGCGGAAGCTATGGCTACACCTTC
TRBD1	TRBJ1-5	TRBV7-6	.	CASTSRTGLNQPQHF	TGTGCCAGCACCTCGAGGACAGGGCTTAATCAGCCCCAGCATTTT
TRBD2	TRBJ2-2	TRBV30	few	CAWNLAGDAGELFF	TGTGCCTGGAATCTAGCGGGAGATGCCGGGGAGCTGTTTTTT
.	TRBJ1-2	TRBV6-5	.	CASSPPGVSYGYTF	TGTGCCAGCAGTCCCCCGGGGGTCAGCTATGGCTACACCTTC
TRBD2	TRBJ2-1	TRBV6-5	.	CASSELAGGTNEQFF	TGTGCCAGCAGCGAACTAGCGGGAGGAACCAATGAGCAGTTCTTC
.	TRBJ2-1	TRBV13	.	CASSLTWNEQFF	TGTGCCAGCAGCCTCACTTGGAATGAGCAGTTCTTC
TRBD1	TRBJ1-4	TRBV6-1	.	CASSGDRRLFF	TGTGCCAGCAGTGGGGACAGACGGCTGTTTTTT
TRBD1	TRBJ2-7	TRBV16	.	CASSHQTGGEQYF	TGTGCCAGCAGCCACCAGACAGGGGGGGAGCAGTACTTC
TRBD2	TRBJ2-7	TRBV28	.	CASSFGGVGEQYF	TGTGCCAGCAGTTTCGGGGGGGTGGGCGAGCAGTACTTC
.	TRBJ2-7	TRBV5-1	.	CASSGRRGTYEQYF	TGCGCCAGCAGCGGCCGACGGGGGACCTACGAGCAGTACTTC
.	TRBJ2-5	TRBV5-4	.	CASSSEGQWGQETQYF	TGTGCCAGCAGCTCGGAGGGACAGTGGGGTCAAGAGACCCAGTACTTC
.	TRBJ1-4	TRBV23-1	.	CASPGRGEKLFF	TGCGCCAGCCCAGGGAGGGGTGAAAAACTGTTTTTT
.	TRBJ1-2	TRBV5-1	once	CASSPSHNGYTF	TGCGCCAGCAGCCCCTCACATAATGGCTACACCTTC
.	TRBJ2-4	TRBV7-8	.	CASRPEGAKNIQYF	TGTGCCAGCAGACCGGAGGGAGCCAAAAACATTCAGTACTTC
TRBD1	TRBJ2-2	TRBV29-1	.	CSVEGTGQGGPNTGELFF	TGCAGCGTTGAGGGGACGGGACAGGGGGGACCGAACACCGGGGAGCTGTTTTTT
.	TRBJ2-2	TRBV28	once	CASSFSVGGLKDYVEAGELFF	TGTGCCAGCAGTTTTTCTGTCGGGGGACTGAAGGATTATGTAGAGGCCGGGGAGCTGTTTTTT
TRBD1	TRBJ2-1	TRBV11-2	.	CASSQGQGFMDEQFF	TGTGCCAGCAGCCAGGGACAGGGGTTCATGGATGAGCAGTTCTTC
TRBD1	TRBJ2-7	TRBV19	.	CASSEDRGISYEQYF	TGTGCCAGTAGTGAGGACAGGGGAATATCCTACGAGCAGTACTTC
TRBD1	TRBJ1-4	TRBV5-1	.	CASRQGMDEKLFF	TGCGCCAGCCGACAGGGGATGGATGAAAAACTGTTTTTT
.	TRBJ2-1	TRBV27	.	CASSSDLNEQFF	TGTGCCAGCAGTTCAGACTTGAATGAGCAGTTCTTC
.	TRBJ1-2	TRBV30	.	CAWSVSSYGYTF	TGTGCCTGGAGTGTATCCAGTTATGGCTACACCTTC
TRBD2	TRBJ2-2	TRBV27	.	CASSPGLGTGELFF	TGTGCCAGCAGTCCCGGACTAGGCACCGGGGAGCTGTTTTTT
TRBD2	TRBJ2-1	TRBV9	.	CASSVATGVGLAGGVEQFF	TGTGCCAGCAGCGTAGCTACAGGGGTGGGACTAGCGGGAGGAGTTGAGCAGTTCTTC
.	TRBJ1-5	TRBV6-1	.	CASSEVQGWNQPQHF	TGTGCCAGCAGTGAAGTTCAGGGGTGGAATCAGCCCCAGCATTTT
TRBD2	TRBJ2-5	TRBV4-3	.	CASSQDTGGAGETQYF	TGCGCCAGCAGCCAAGATACCGGGGGGGCAGGGGAGACCCAGTACTTC
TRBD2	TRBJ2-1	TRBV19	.	CASSRDGTSGYNEQFF	TGTGCCAGTAGTAGGGACGGGACTAGCGGTTACAATGAGCAGTTCTTC
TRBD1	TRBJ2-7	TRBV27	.	CASSPRGPYEQYF	TGTGCCAGCAGTCCCAGGGGGCCGTACGAGCAGTACTTC
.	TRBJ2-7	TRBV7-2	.	CASSAFGRDSYEQYF	TGTGCCAGCAGCGCCTTTGGGCGGGACTCCTACGAGCAGTACTTC
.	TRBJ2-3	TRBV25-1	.	CASSEEGVPTDTQYF	TGTGCCAGCAGTGAGGAAGGGGTCCCAACAGATACGCAGTATTTT
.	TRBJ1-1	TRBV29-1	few	CSVLPGNTEAFF	TGCAGCGTTTTACCGGGAAACACTGAAGCTTTCTTT
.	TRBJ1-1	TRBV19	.	CASSTPGAEEAFF	TGTGCCAGTAGTACCCCGGGAGCCGAAGAAGCTTTCTTT
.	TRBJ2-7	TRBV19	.	CASSIVDSAPTEQYF	TGTGCCAGTAGTATAGTGGACAGTGCTCCTACCGAGCAGTACTTC
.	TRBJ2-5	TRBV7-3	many	CASSETGTWGETQYF	TGTGCCAGCAGCGAGACAGGAACGTGGGGGGAGACCCAGTACTTC
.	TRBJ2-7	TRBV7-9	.	CASSSGSSSYEQYF	TGTGCCAGCAGCTCTGGGAGCAGTTCCTACGAGCAGTACTTC
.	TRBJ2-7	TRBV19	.	CASSIGSGAIYEQYF	TGTGCCAGTAGTATTGGAAGCGGAGCAATTTACGAGCAGTACTTC
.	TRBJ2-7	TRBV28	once	CASSFLSEQYF	TGTGCCAGCAGTTTCCTCTCCGAGCAGTACTTC
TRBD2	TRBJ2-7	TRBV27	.	CASSSPRGVSSYEQYF	TGTGCCAGCAGTTCCCCGCGGGGGGTGAGCTCCTACGAGCAGTACTTC
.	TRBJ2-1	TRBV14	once	CASSQDVRNNEQFF	TGTGCCAGCAGCCAAGATGTGCGAAACAATGAGCAGTTCTTC
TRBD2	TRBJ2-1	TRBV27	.	CASSLAGGPLDNEQFF	TGTGCCAGCAGTTTAGCGGGAGGGCCTTTAGACAATGAGCAGTTCTTC
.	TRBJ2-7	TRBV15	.	CATSRVGALSSYEQYF	TGTGCCACCAGCAGAGTAGGGGCCCTAAGCTCCTACGAGCAGTACTTC
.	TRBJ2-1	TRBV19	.	CASSIVGASYNEQFF	TGTGCCAGTAGTATAGTGGGGGCATCCTACAATGAGCAGTTCTTC
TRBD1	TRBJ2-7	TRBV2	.	CASSGARDSNFLSYEQYF	TGTGCCAGCAGTGGGGCTCGGGACAGTAATTTCCTCTCCTACGAGCAGTACTTC
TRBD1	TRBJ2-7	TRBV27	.	CASSLRTGYLYEQYF	TGTGCCAGCAGTTTGAGGACAGGGTATCTCTACGAGCAGTACTTC
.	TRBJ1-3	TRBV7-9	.	CASRPSGGADTIYF	TGTGCCAGCAGACCCTCGGGGGGGGCGGACACCATATATTTT
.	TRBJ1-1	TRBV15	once	CATSRVETLNTEAFF	TGTGCCACCAGCAGAGTTGAGACATTGAACACTGAAGCTTTCTTT
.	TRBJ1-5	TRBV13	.	CASSSRRGNQPQHF	TGTGCCAGCAGCTCGCGTCGGGGCAATCAGCCCCAGCATTTT
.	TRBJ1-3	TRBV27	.	CASSSGPLSGNTIYF	TGTGCCAGCAGTAGCGGACCACTCTCTGGAAACACCATATATTTT
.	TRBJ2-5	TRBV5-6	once	CASSLELEETQYF	TGTGCCAGCAGCTTGGAACTAGAAGAGACCCAGTACTTC
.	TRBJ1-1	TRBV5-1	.	CASRWNRAGTEAFF	TGCGCCAGCAGATGGAACAGGGCGGGCACTGAAGCTTTCTTT
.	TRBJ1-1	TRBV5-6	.	CASSFEVDSTEAFF	TGTGCCAGCAGCTTCGAAGTAGATAGCACTGAAGCTTTCTTT
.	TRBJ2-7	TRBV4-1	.	CASSRNPGDYEQYF	TGCGCCAGCAGCCGAAACCCAGGGGACTACGAGCAGTACTTC
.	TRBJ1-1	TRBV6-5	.	CASRLMTNTEAFF	TGTGCCAGCCGACTGATGACGAACACTGAAGCTTTCTTT
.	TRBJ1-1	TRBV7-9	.	CASSHQRDSGTEAFF	TGTGCCAGCAGCCACCAGAGGGATAGTGGCACTGAAGCTTTCTTT